The clone carrying this T cell receptor (beta chain) was seen a few times. What it binds is unknown. The data belong to a study of shared clonotypes between healthy human individuals. Study observations and caveats: Richness estimates generally favored naive over memory subsets.

Profiling relied on immunoSEQ multiplex PCR, and the TCRdb table lists in-frame clones only, not all of them. The sample holds roughly 2,300,000 clones, around 92% seen once. The receptor's source is a young man in good health. Some clones in this sample may be carry-over from other donors' samples. Sequencing was carried out using naive CD4+ T cells from PBMCs. Stated subset: CD45RA+ positively selected.

This CDR3 is CAWSGDMNTEAFF. CDR3 nucleotide sequence: TGTGCCTGGAGTGGAGATATGAACACTGAAGCTTTCTTT. The chain uses TRBV30 and TRBJ1-1, with D unresolved. The germline V and J ends were trimmed by 1 base and 0 bases, with 6 bases remaining between them. The CDR3 has 13 residues. Germline lookup yields CDR1 GTSNPN and CDR2 SVGIG (reference sequence). The variable domain in full, completed from reference TRBV30 and TRBJ1-1, reads SQTIHQWPATLVQPVGSPLSLECTVEGTSNPNLYWYRQAAGRGLQLLFYSVGIGQISSEVPQNLSASRPQDRQFILSSKKLLLSDSGFYLCAWSGDMNTEAFFGQGTRLTVV.